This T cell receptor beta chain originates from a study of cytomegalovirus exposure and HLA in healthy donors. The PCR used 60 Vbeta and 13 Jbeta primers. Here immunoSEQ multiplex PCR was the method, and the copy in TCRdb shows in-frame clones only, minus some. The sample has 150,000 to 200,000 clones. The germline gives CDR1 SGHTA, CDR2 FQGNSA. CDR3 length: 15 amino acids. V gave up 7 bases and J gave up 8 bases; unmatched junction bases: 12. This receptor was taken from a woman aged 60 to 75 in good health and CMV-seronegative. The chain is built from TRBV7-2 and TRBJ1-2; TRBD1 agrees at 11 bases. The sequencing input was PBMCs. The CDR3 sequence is CASISGPGQGEGYTF. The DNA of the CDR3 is TGTGCCAGCATCTCGGGCCCGGGACAGGGGGAAGGCTACACCTTC.